This is a list of T cell receptor beta chains from one sample in a study of PD-L1 blockade in urothelial cancer. Libraries were prepared by immunoSEQ multiplex PCR; TCRdb keeps only in-frame clonotypes and omits some of them. The table has 100,000 to 150,000 clones, 86% seen once. The sample here was PBMCs, taken around atezolizumab (anti-PD-L1) treatment. These receptors came from a middle-aged man with urothelial cancer. The CDR3 runs from the conserved cysteine through the conserved F or W. Fields, in order: CDR3 protein, CDR3 DNA, J gene, V gene, clone size, D gene. D genes are given only for firm matches. Clone size, where shown, is once, few, many, or a class for clones that have expanded.

CASSRIASTDTQYF | TGTGCCAGCAGCCGAATAGCTAGCACAGATACGCAGTATTTT | TRBJ2-3 | TRBV6-6 | NA | NA
CASSLHRGQETQYF | TGTGCCAGCAGCTTGCACAGGGGGCAAGAGACCCAGTACTTC | TRBJ2-5 | TRBV7-2 | once | TRBD1
CASSLEGRANEKLFF | TGCGCCAGCAGCCTGGAGGGTAGGGCTAATGAAAAACTGTTTTTT | TRBJ1-4 | TRBV4-1 | NA | NA
CASRRGQGAQAFF | TGTGCCAGCAGACGGGGACAGGGGGCGCAGGCTTTCTTT | TRBJ1-1 | TRBV6-6 | NA | TRBD1
CASQRTSGSYEQYF | TGCGCCAGCCAGAGGACTAGCGGTTCCTACGAGCAGTACTTC | TRBJ2-7 | TRBV5-1 | NA | TRBD2
CASSYRQSSYNEQFF | TGTGCCAGCAGCTATAGACAGAGCTCCTACAATGAGCAGTTCTTC | TRBJ2-1 | TRBV7-9 | NA | NA
CASSPPLAGRWNEQFF | TGTGCCAGCAGTCCCCCCCTAGCGGGCCGCTGGAATGAGCAGTTCTTC | TRBJ2-1 | TRBV28 | NA | TRBD2
CATSRGGSGSYNEQFF | TGTGCCACCAGCAGAGGCGGTAGCGGGAGTTACAATGAGCAGTTCTTC | TRBJ2-1 | TRBV15 | NA | TRBD2
CASRHFGGGKKETQYF | TGTGCCAGCAGACATTTCGGCGGGGGGAAGAAAGAGACCCAGTACTTC | TRBJ2-5 | TRBV28 | once | TRBD2
CASTTSGTNYNEQFF | TGTGCCAGCACCACTAGCGGGACCAATTACAATGAGCAGTTCTTC | TRBJ2-1 | TRBV28 | NA | TRBD2
CASSQEGASGRVEQFF | TGCGCCAGCAGCCAAGAGGGGGCTAGCGGGAGGGTTGAGCAGTTCTTC | TRBJ2-1 | TRBV4-1 | NA | TRBD2